A selection of T cell receptor beta chains follows, all from one sample in a study of cytomegalovirus exposure and HLA in healthy donors. Clones were sequenced by immunoSEQ multiplex PCR, and TCRdb holds only the in-frame ones, with some missing. Among roughly 190,000 clones listed, 70% to 80% were seen once. Material: PBMCs. The receptors here all came from a woman in her 30s in good health and CMV-seropositive. Each CDR3 is given with its conserved first and last residue. Fields, in order: J gene, clone size, V gene, D gene, CDR3 protein, CDR3 DNA. A D gene is named only where the DNA matches it firmly. Clone size is stated in some rows and not others, as once, few, many or a class when expanded.

J: TRBJ1-6
size: NA
V: TRBV2
D: TRBD1
CDR3: CASSDGTGFISPLHF
DNA: TGTGCCAGCAGTGACGGGACAGGGTTTATTTCACCCCTCCACTTT

J: TRBJ2-2
size: once
V: TRBV5-4
D: NA
CDR3: CASSDISRANTGELFF
DNA: TGTGCCAGCAGCGACATAAGCCGCGCGAACACCGGGGAGCTGTTTTTT

J: TRBJ2-7
size: NA
V: TRBV27
D: NA
CDR3: CASRERGFSYEQYF
DNA: TGTGCCAGCAGGGAAAGGGGGTTCTCCTACGAGCAGTACTTC

J: TRBJ1-1
size: once
V: TRBV9
D: NA
CDR3: CASSNRPGQEAFF
DNA: TGTGCCAGCAGCAACCGACCCGGACAGGAAGCTTTCTTT

J: TRBJ1-3
size: NA
V: TRBV29-1
D: TRBD1
CDR3: CSGTGQTLSGNTIYF
DNA: TGCAGCGGGACAGGGCAGACACTCTCTGGAAACACCATATATTTT

J: TRBJ2-3
size: NA
V: TRBV29-1
D: TRBD2
CDR3: CSVHLWGGGATDTQYF
DNA: TGCAGCGTTCACCTTTGGGGCGGGGGGGCGACAGATACGCAGTATTTT

J: TRBJ1-6
size: NA
V: TRBV28
D: TRBD1
CDR3: CASSSRTGSSPNSPLHF
DNA: TGTGCCAGCAGTTCGAGGACAGGGTCATCCCCAAATTCACCCCTCCACTTT

J: TRBJ2-7
size: NA
V: TRBV4-3
D: NA
CDR3: CASSPNPGLELYEQYF
DNA: TGCGCCAGCAGCCCCAATCCGGGACTGGAGTTATACGAGCAGTACTTC

J: TRBJ2-5
size: once
V: TRBV5-1
D: TRBD2
CDR3: CASSVLAGGQQETQYF
DNA: TGCGCCAGCAGCGTACTAGCGGGGGGACAACAAGAGACCCAGTACTTC

J: TRBJ1-1
size: NA
V: TRBV4-3
D: TRBD1
CDR3: CASSPTSTGDTEAFF
DNA: TGCGCCAGCAGCCCGACGTCGACAGGGGACACTGAAGCTTTCTTT

J: TRBJ1-2
size: few
V: TRBV10-3
D: NA
CDR3: CAISAGDPITNYGYTF
DNA: TGTGCCATCAGTGCGGGGGACCCGATCACCAACTATGGCTACACCTTC

J: TRBJ1-1
size: NA
V: TRBV6-6
D: TRBD1
CDR3: CASSRDRLNTEAFF
DNA: TGTGCCAGCAGCAGGGACAGGCTGAACACTGAAGCTTTCTTT

J: TRBJ2-1
size: NA
V: TRBV4-3
D: NA
CDR3: CASSQGSVEWGQSNEQFF
DNA: TGCGCCAGCAGCCAAGGATCAGTCGAATGGGGCCAGTCCAATGAGCAGTTCTTC

J: TRBJ1-2
size: NA
V: TRBV5-1
D: TRBD1
CDR3: CASSSDRGGYTF
DNA: TGCGCCAGCAGCTCGGACAGGGGTGGCTACACCTTC

J: TRBJ1-5
size: NA
V: TRBV27
D: TRBD1
CDR3: CASSPLPDREEHF
DNA: TGTGCCAGCAGTCCCCTACCCGACAGGGAGGAGCATTTT

J: TRBJ2-1
size: once
V: TRBV6-5
D: NA
CDR3: CASSLTEFANEQFF
DNA: TGTGCCAGCAGTTTGACGGAGTTCGCGAATGAGCAGTTCTTC

J: TRBJ2-5
size: NA
V: TRBV18
D: TRBD1
CDR3: CASSPGTGQETQYF
DNA: TGTGCCAGCTCTCCCGGGACAGGGCAAGAGACCCAGTACTTC